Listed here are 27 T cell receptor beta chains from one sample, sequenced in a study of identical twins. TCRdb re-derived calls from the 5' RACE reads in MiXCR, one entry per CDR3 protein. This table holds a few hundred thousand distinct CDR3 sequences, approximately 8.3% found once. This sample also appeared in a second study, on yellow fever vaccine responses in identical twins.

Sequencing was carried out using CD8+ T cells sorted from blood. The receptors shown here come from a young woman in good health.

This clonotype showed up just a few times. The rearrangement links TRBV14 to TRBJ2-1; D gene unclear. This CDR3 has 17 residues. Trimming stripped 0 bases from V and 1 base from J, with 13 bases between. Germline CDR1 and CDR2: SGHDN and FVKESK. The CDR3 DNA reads TGTGCCAGCAGCCAAGACGAGAGTCCGATTTCCTACAATGAGCAGTTCTTC. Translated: CASSQDESPISYNEQFF.

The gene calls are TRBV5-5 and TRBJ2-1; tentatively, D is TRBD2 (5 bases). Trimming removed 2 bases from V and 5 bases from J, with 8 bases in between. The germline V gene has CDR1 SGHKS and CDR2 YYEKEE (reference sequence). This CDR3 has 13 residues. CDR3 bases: TGTGCCAGCAGCTTTACGCGGGACAATGAGCAGTTCTTC. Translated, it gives CASSFTRDNEQFF.

CDR3 in amino acids: CASSPQGRTGQETQYF. For the CDR3, the DNA is TGTGCCAGCAGCCCTCAGGGACGGACAGGGCAAGAGACCCAGTACTTC. V is TRBV7-8 and J is TRBJ2-5, with 8 bases identical to TRBD1. The germline V gene has CDR1 SGHVS and CDR2 FQNEAQ. This CDR3 is built from 16 residues. The trim removed 5 bases at V and 2 bases at J, leaving 10 bases unmatched.

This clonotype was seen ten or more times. The CDR3 nucleotides read TGCAGCGCCAGACTAGCGGGGTACAATGAGCAGTTCTTC. This sequence encodes CSARLAGYNEQFF. The chain couples TRBV29-1 to TRBJ2-1; TRBD2 matches 11 bases. This CDR3 has 13 amino acids. Germline-derived CDR1 and CDR2 are SQVTM and ANQGSEA. Trimming cost V 7 bases and J 4 bases; bases outside gene matches: 3.

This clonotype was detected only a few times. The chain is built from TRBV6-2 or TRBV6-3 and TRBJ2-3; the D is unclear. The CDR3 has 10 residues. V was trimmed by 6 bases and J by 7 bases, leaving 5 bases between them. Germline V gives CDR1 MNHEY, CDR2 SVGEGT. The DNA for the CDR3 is TGTGCCAGCAGGGATTATACGCAGTATTTT. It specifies CASRDYTQYF.

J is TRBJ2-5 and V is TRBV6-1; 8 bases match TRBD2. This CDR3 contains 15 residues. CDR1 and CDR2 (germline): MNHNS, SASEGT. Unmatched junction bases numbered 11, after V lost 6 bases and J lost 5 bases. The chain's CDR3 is CASSLGGAVGETQYF. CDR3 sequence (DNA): TGTGCCAGCAGCCTCGGGGGGGCCGTGGGGGAGACCCAGTACTTC.

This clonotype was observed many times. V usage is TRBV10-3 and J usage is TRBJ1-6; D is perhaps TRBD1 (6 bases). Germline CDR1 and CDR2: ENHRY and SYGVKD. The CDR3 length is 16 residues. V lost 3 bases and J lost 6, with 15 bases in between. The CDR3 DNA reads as TGTGCCATCAGTGACCCCCCGGACAGCCTTAATTCACCCCTCCACTTT. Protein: CAISDPPDSLNSPLHF.

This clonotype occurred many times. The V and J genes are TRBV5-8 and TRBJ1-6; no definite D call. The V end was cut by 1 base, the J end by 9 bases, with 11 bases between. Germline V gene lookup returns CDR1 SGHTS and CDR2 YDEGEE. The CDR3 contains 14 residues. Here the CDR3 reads CASSLTAVISPLHF. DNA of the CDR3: TGTGCCAGCAGCTTGACTGCCGTGATTTCACCCCTCCACTTT.

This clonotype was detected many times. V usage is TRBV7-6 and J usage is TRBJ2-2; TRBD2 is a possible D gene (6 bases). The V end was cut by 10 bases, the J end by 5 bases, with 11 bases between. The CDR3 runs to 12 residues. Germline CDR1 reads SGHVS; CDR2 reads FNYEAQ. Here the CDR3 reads CATERATGELFF. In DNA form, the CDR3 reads TGTGCCACAGAGCGGGCGACCGGGGAGCTGTTTTTT. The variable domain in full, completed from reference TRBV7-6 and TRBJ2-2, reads GAGVSQSPRYKVTKRGQDVALRCDPISGHVSLYWYRQALGQGPEFLTYFNYEAQQDKSGLPNDRFSAERPEGSISTLTIQRTEQRDSAMYRCATERATGELFFGEGSRLTVL.

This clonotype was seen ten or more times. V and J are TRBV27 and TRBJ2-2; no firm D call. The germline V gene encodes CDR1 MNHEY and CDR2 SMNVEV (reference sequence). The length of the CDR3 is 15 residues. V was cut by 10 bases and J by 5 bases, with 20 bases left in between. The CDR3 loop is CATASELITTGELFF. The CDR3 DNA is TGTGCCACCGCAAGCGAGCTAATTACGACCGGGGAGCTGTTTTTT.

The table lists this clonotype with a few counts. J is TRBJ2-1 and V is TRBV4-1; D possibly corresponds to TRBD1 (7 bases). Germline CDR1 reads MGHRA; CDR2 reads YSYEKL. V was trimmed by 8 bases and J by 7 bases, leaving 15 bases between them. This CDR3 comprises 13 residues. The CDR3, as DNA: TGCGCCAGCGTGGGGACAGCGGGTAATGAGCAGTTCTTC. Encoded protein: CASVGTAGNEQFF.

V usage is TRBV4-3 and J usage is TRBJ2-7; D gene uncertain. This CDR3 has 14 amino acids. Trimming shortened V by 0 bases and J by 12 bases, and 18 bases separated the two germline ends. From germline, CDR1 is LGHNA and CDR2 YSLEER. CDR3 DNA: TGCGCCAGCAGCCAAGATAGGTTTCTCGGGCCCATGTACTTC. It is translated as CASSQDRFLGPMYF.

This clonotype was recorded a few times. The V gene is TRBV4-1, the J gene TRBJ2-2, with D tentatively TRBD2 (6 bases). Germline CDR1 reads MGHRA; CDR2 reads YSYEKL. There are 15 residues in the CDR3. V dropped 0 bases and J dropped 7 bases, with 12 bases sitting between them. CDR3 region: CASSQEGEVHGELFF. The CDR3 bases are TGCGCCAGCAGCCAAGAAGGGGAGGTGCACGGGGAGCTGTTTTTT.

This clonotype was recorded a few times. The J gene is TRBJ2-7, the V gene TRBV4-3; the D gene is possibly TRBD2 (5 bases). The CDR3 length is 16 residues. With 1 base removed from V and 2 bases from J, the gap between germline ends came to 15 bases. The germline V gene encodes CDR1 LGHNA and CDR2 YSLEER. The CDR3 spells CASSQGRSIGAYEQYF. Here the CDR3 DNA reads TGCGCCAGCAGCCAAGGGCGGTCTATCGGGGCCTACGAGCAGTACTTC.

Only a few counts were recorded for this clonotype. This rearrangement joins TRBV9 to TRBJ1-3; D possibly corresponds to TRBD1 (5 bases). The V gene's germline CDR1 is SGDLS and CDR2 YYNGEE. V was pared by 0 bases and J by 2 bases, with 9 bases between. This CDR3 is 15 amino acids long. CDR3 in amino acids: CASSVDDSPGNTIYF. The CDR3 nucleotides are TGTGCCAGCAGCGTAGATGACAGTCCTGGAAACACCATATATTTT.

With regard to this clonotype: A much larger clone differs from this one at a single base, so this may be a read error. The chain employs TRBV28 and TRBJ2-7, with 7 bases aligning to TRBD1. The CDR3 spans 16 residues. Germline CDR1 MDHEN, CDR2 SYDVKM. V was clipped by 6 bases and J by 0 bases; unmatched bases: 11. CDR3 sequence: CASSPLIRGLSYEQYF. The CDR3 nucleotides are TGTGCCAGCAGCCCTCTCATAAGGGGGCTCTCCTACGAGCAGTACTTC.

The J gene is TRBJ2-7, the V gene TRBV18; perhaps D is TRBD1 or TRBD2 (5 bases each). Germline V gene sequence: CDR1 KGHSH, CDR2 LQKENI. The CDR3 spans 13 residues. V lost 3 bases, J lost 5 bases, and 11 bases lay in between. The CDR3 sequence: CASSPPGTDEQYF. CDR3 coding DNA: TGTGCCAGCTCACCTCCCGGGACCGACGAGCAGTACTTC. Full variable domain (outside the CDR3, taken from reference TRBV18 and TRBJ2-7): NAGVMQNPRHLVRRRGQEARLRCSPMKGHSHVYWYRQLPEEGLKFMVYLQKENIIDESGMPKERFSAEFPKEGPSILRIQQVVRGDSAAYFCASSPPGTDEQYFGPGTRLTVT.

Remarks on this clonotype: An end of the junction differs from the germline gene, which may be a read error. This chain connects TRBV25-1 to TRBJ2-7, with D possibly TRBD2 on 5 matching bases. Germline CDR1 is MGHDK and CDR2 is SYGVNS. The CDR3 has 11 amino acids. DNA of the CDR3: TGTGCCAGCAGTGAATACGTGGACTTGGACTTC. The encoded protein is CASSEYVDLDF.

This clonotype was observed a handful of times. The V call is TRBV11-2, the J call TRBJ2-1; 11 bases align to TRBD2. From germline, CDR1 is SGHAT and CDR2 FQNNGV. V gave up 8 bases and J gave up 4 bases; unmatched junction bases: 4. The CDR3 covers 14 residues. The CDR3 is CASGGLAVYNEQFF. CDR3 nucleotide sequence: TGTGCCAGCGGGGGACTAGCGGTATACAATGAGCAGTTCTTC.

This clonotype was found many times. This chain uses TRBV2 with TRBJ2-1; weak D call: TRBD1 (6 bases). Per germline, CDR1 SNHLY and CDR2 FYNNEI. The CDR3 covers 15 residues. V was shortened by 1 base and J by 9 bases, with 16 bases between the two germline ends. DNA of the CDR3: TGTGCCAGCAGTGAAGTAAGCGGAACCAGGGGTGAGCAGTTCTTC. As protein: CASSEVSGTRGEQFF. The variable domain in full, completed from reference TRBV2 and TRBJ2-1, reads EPEVTQTPSHQVTQMGQEVILRCVPISNHLYFYWYRQILGQKVEFLVSFYNNEISEKSEIFDDQFSVERPDGSNFTLKIRSTKLEDSAMYFCASSEVSGTRGEQFFGPGTRLTVL.

The CDR3 DNA reads as TGTGCCACCAGCACCCGGACTAGCGGGAGCTCCTACAATGAGCAGTTCTTC. Translated, it gives CATSTRTSGSSYNEQFF. The chain combines TRBV15 with TRBJ2-1; 13 nucleotides line up with TRBD2. Germline loops: CDR1 LNHNV, CDR2 YYDKDF (reference sequence). V dropped 4 bases and J dropped 0; count of bases not matched to a gene: 3. The CDR3 sequence is 17 residues long.

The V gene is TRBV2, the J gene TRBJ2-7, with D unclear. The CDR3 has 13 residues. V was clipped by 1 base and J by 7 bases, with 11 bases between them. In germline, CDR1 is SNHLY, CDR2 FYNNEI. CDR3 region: CASSEEEADEQYF. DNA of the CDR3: TGTGCCAGCAGTGAAGAGGAAGCAGATGAGCAGTACTTC. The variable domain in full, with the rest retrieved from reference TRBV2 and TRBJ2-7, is EPEVTQTPSHQVTQMGQEVILRCVPISNHLYFYWYRQILGQKVEFLVSFYNNEISEKSEIFDDQFSVERPDGSNFTLKIRSTKLEDSAMYFCASSEEEADEQYFGPGTRLTVT.

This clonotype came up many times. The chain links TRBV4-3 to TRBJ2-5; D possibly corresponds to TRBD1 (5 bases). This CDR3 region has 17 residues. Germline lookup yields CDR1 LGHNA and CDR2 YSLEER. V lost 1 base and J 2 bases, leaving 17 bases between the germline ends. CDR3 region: CASSQGLGPAPQETQYF. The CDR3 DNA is TGCGCCAGCAGCCAAGGTTTGGGGCCAGCCCCTCAAGAGACCCAGTACTTC.

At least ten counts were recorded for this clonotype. The CDR3 sequence: CSTPLAGLYNEQFF. CDR3 bases: TGCAGCACCCCCTTAGCGGGATTGTACAATGAGCAGTTCTTC. The rearrangement joins TRBV20-1 to TRBJ2-1, with 8 bases that match TRBD2. CDR1 is DFQATT and CDR2 is SNEGSKA in the germline V gene (reference sequence). The CDR3 length is 14 residues.

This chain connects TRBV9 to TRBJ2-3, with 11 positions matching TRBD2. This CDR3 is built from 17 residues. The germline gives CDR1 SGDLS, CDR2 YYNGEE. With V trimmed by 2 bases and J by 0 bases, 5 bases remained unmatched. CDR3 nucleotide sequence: TGTGCCAGCAGCGTTCGGACTAGCGGGTATAGCACAGATACGCAGTATTTT. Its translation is CASSVRTSGYSTDTQYF.

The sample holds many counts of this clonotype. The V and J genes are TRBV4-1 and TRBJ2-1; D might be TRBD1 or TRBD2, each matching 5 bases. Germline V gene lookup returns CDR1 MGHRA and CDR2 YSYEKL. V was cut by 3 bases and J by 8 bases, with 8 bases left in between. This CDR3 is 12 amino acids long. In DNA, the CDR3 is TGCGCCAGCAGCCAGAGGGGTCATGAGCAGTTCTTC. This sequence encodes CASSQRGHEQFF.

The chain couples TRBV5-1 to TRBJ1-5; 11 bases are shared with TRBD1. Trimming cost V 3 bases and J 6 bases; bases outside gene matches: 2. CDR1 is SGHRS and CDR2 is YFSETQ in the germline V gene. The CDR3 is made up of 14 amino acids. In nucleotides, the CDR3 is TGCGCCAGCAGCTGGGGACAGGGGGGTCAGCCCCAGCATTTT. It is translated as CASSWGQGGQPQHF.